Sequencing of this T cell receptor (beta chain) was carried out in a study of T cells in Graves' hyperthyroidism and ophthalmopathy. Germline assignment: CDR1 DFQATT and CDR2 SNEGSKA (reference sequence). Between the trimmed V and J ends, which lost 3 bases and 8 bases, there was a span of 14 bases. This CDR3 is built from 14 residues. Subjects with ophthalmopathy showed a Clinical Activity Score no lower than 3, a NOSPECS grade no lower than 4, and a duration shorter than 3 months. The study excluded patients with uncontrolled infection, other autoimmune disease, pregnancy or lactation. Clinical symptoms, serum thyroxine, TRAb, thyroid ultrasound and orbital computed tomography informed diagnoses. It was 8 to 10 ml of fresh peripheral blood that supplied the PBMCs. This clonotype appeared many times. Researchers amplified the TCR beta CDR3 regions from RNA transcripts. HTBI primers were used for first-round RT-PCR of the TCR CDR3. TCRdb reprocessed the multiplex PCR reads via MiXCR and lists one record per CDR3 protein. The sample has around 350,000 distinct CDR3 sequences, about 14% seen once; the top ten hold about 18%.

This receptor was taken from a woman in her 30s with Graves' ophthalmopathy. Sequences were obtained from blood. The V and J genes are TRBV20-1 and TRBJ1-6, with a possible D match to TRBD1 (5 bases). The CDR3 nucleotides read TGCAGTGCTAGTATAGCAGGGTCATATTCACCCCTCCACTTT. Translating gives CSASIAGSYSPLHF.